The rows below give T cell receptor beta chains drawn from one sample of a study of Graves' ophthalmopathy and Graves' hyperthyroidism. TCRdb reprocessed the multiplex PCR reads via MiXCR and lists one record per CDR3 protein. The sample lists roughly 400,000 distinct CDR3 sequences; 15% were seen once. The sequenced material came from peripheral blood. These TCRs come from a woman under 30 with stable Graves' hyperthyroidism. Each CDR3 is given with its conserved first and last residue. Fields, in order: D gene, V gene, J gene, clone size, CDR3 DNA, CDR3 protein. D genes are given only for firm matches. Not every row has a clone size; where given, it reads once, few, many or a size class.

.,TRBV20-1,TRBJ2-5,few,TGCAGTGCTAGATCTCTACAGGCCGACCTACAAGAGACCCAGTACTTC,CSARSLQADLQETQYF
.,TRBV11-3,TRBJ2-5,many,TGTGCCAGCAGCTTAGGGACTCTGGGGAGAGAGACCCAGTACTTC,CASSLGTLGRETQYF
.,TRBV6-2/TRBV6-3,TRBJ2-7,many,TGTGCCACCGCCCCCGGGCAGGGGACCTACGAGCAGTACTTC,CATAPGQGTYEQYF
.,TRBV3-1,TRBJ1-1,many,TGTGCCAGCAGCCAAAGATCTATGAACACTGAAGCTTTCTTT,CASSQRSMNTEAFF
.,TRBV6-5,TRBJ1-5,.,TGTGCCAGCAGTTGGGGGGGCGGGAATCAGCCCCAGCATTTT,CASSWGGGNQPQHF
TRBD1,TRBV4-1,TRBJ1-2,.,TGCGCCAGCAGCCATCCCGGGACAGGGGTGGGAAATGGCTACACCTTC,CASSHPGTGVGNGYTF
.,TRBV15,TRBJ2-1,.,TGTGCCACCAGCAGGCTATGGGGGGAGCAGTTCTTC,CATSRLWGEQFF
.,TRBV6-1,TRBJ2-7,many,TGTGCCAGCAGTGAAGCGGGGGGGACGGGGGCGAGCGAGCAGTACTTC,CASSEAGGTGASEQYF
.,TRBV7-7,TRBJ1-1,few,TGTGCTAGCAGCTTAAACATTAACACTGAAGCTTGCTTT,CASSLNINTEACF
.,TRBV10-3,TRBJ1-5,many,TGTGCCATCAGCCCACGCAATCAGCCCCAGCATTTT,CAISPRNQPQHF
.,TRBV19,TRBJ1-1,.,TGTGCCACCCGGGGTGGTTGGACTGAAGCTTTCTTT,CATRGGWTEAFF
.,TRBV20-1,TRBJ2-5,few,TGCAGTGCTAGAGAGGGGGCGAGACAAGAGACCCAGTACTTC,CSAREGARQETQYF
.,TRBV5-1,TRBJ1-2,.,TGCGCCAGCAGCTCTGGCGCAGCCTCCATCTATGGCTACACCTTC,CASSSGAASIYGYTF
TRBD1,TRBV5-1,TRBJ1-1,.,TGCGCCAGCAGCTTGGTTGGCCCCACAGGGGTAAACATGAACACTGAAGCTTTCTTT,CASSLVGPTGVNMNTEAFF
TRBD1,TRBV2,TRBJ1-1,.,TGTGCCAGCAGGGGGGAATACGGGACAGGGGAAGCTTTCTTT,CASRGEYGTGEAFF
.,TRBV18,TRBJ1-6,many,TGTGCCAGCTCACCGGACAGTCTACTGTCCCTCCACTTT,CASSPDSLLSLHF
.,TRBV12-3/TRBV12-4,TRBJ2-7,many,TGTGCCAGCAGTTTATGGGGCCTTGAGGTCTACGAGCAGTACTTC,CASSLWGLEVYEQYF
.,TRBV12-3/TRBV12-4,TRBJ2-5,many,TGTGCCAGCAGCTTATCAGGTGGGGCAGAGACCCAGTACTTC,CASSLSGGAETQYF
.,TRBV6-1,TRBJ2-7,many,TGTGCCAGCCGCCGGAAGGCAGGAGCCTACGAGCAGTACTTC,CASRRKAGAYEQYF
.,TRBV7-6,TRBJ1-1,many,TGTGCCAGCAGGCGACACAGGGACACTGAAGCTTTCTTT,CASRRHRDTEAFF
.,TRBV6-1,TRBJ1-1,many,TGTGCCAGCATTGCCCTGGTGCAGACGAACACTGAAGCTTTCTTT,CASIALVQTNTEAFF
.,TRBV7-9,TRBJ1-1,many,TGTGCCACCAAAGGGCGGGGTGAGGGGAACACTGAAGCTTTCTTT,CATKGRGEGNTEAFF
.,TRBV12-3/TRBV12-4,TRBJ1-1,many,TGTGCCAGCAGACCGGGACAAACGAACACTGAAGCTTTCTTT,CASRPGQTNTEAFF
TRBD1,TRBV27,TRBJ1-5,many,TGTGCCAGCATCCGAACCGTCCTACAGGGGGATATTAATCAGCCCCAGCATTTT,CASIRTVLQGDINQPQHF
.,TRBV20-1,TRBJ1-2,many,TGCAGTGCTAGAGAGACCGAACGGGGGGTTTCTGAGGTCTACACCTTC,CSARETERGVSEVYTF
.,TRBV29-1,TRBJ2-7,many,TGCAGCGTTGAAGATCGGGGGGAGCAGTACTTC,CSVEDRGEQYF
.,TRBV7-2,TRBJ2-7,few,TGTGCCAGCAGCTTAGATCCCCTTTACGAGCAGTACTTC,CASSLDPLYEQYF
.,TRBV5-6,TRBJ2-5,many,TGTGCCAGCAGCCCGGGTCCATCATACGGGGAGACCCAGTACTTC,CASSPGPSYGETQYF
.,TRBV18,TRBJ1-5,many,TGTGCCAGCTCACCTCGAACGGCCCTTAATCAGCCCCAGCATTTT,CASSPRTALNQPQHF
.,TRBV19,TRBJ1-6,many,TGTGCCAGTAGGGACAGCTACCTTTCACCCCTCCACTTT,CASRDSYLSPLHF
.,TRBV7-8,TRBJ2-5,.,TGTGCCAGTAGTTATATCCCCCCGGAGACCCAGTACTTC,CASSYIPPETQYF
TRBD1,TRBV6-1,TRBJ1-1,many,TGTGCCAGCGGATTCTCAGGGGGGGGGCCTGAAGCTTTCTTT,CASGFSGGGPEAFF
.,TRBV20-1,TRBJ1-1,.,TGCAGTGCTACTGGGACATTGAACACTGAAGCTTTCTTT,CSATGTLNTEAFF
.,TRBV11-3,TRBJ2-7,many,TGTGCCAGCAGCCGGGAGGGACAGTCAGACTACGAGCAGTACTTC,CASSREGQSDYEQYF
.,TRBV6-1,TRBJ1-5,many,TGTGCCAGCAGTGGTAGAACGGGTTTTCGCAATCAGCCCCAGCATTTT,CASSGRTGFRNQPQHF
TRBD1,TRBV15,TRBJ2-7,many,TGTGCCACCAGCAGAGATTCCGGGACAGGGGTTGGTAAGCAGTACTTC,CATSRDSGTGVGKQYF
.,TRBV7-2,TRBJ2-5,many,TGTGCCAGCAGCCCTAATGGACGGATAGAAGAGACCCAGTACTTC,CASSPNGRIEETQYF
TRBD1,TRBV6-5,TRBJ2-7,few,TGTGCCAGCAGTTACTCCAGGACAGGGATCTCCTACGAGCAGTACTTC,CASSYSRTGISYEQYF
TRBD2,TRBV10-2,TRBJ2-2,.,TGCGCCTCAGCAATAACGGGGGGGCCAATCGGGGAGCTGTTTTTT,CASAITGGPIGELFF
.,TRBV11-2,TRBJ1-1,many,TGTGCCAGCAGCTTAGATCGGGGGCTGGCTTTCTTT,CASSLDRGLAFF
.,TRBV7-8,TRBJ1-5,many,TGTGCCAGCAGCGCCGTTACAGGTCCTCGAACCCTTAGCAATCAGCCCCAGCATTTT,CASSAVTGPRTLSNQPQHF
.,TRBV4-1,TRBJ2-5,few,TGCGCCAGCAGCCAAGAAAATTACCAAGAGACCCAGTACTTC,CASSQENYQETQYF
TRBD2,TRBV20-1,TRBJ2-7,many,TGCAGTGCGGAGCGGGGAAGACTCGAGCAGTACTTC,CSAERGRLEQYF
.,TRBV11-3,TRBJ2-7,many,TGTGCCAGCAGCCCAGGACACCTACTAACCTACGAGCAGTACTTC,CASSPGHLLTYEQYF
.,TRBV15,TRBJ1-5,.,TGTGCCATCAGCAGAGATGCAGGGACCCCTCAGCCCCAGCATTTT,CAISRDAGTPQPQHF
.,TRBV11-2,TRBJ1-3,.,TGTGCCAGCAGCTTAGTAACTAGCTCTGGAAACACCATATATTTT,CASSLVTSSGNTIYF
.,TRBV29-1,TRBJ1-1,.,TGCAGCGTTGCCGAAGCGGTGAACACTGAAGCTTTCTTT,CSVAEAVNTEAFF
.,TRBV5-1,TRBJ2-5,few,TGCGCCAGCAGCTTGACCAGGGGAGGAGAGACCCAGTACTTC,CASSLTRGGETQYF
.,TRBV12-3/TRBV12-4,TRBJ1-1,many,TGTGCCAGCAGTCCCCAGAGGACTGAAGCTTTCTTT,CASSPQRTEAFF
.,TRBV27,TRBJ1-2,many,TGTGCCAGCAGTTTCAGGGATTTTTATGGCTACACCTTC,CASSFRDFYGYTF